This TCR beta chain was observed in a study of blood T cell repertoires in COVID-19. Original handling: Nucleated cell number was recorded as an estimate derived from reference gene primer amplification. Only in-frame clones appear in the TCRdb table, and some are missing; sequencing was by immunoSEQ multiplex PCR. From that table come the V and J calls and clone size; the DNA was used to work out D and trimming. The table shows around 430,000 clones, with 70% to 90% occurring only once. V was trimmed by 8 bases and J by 3 bases, leaving 19 bases between them. Per germline, CDR1 MNHEY and CDR2 SVGAGI. CDR3 length: 15 residues.

The chain employs TRBV6-5 and TRBJ1-1, with TRBD1 as a possible D gene (5 bases). Material: peripheral blood. The TCR comes from a woman aged 45-59 years with COVID-19, enrolled during active disease. CDR3: CASSRPGFRDTEAFF. Here the CDR3 DNA reads TGTGCCAGCTCCCGACCAGGGTTTAGGGACACTGAAGCTTTCTTT.